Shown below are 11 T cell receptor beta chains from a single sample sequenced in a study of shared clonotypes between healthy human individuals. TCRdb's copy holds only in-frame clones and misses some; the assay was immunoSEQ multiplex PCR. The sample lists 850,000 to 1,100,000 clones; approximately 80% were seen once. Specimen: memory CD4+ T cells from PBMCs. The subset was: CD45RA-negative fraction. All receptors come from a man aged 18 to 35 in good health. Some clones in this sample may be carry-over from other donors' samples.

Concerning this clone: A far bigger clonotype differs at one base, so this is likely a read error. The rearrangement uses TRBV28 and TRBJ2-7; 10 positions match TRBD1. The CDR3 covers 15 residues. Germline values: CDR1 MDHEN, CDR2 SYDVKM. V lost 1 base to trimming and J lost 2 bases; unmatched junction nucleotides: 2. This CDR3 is CASSLSGQGTYEQYF. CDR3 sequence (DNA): TGTGCCAGCAGTTTATCGGGACAGGGGACCTACGAGCAGTACTTC.

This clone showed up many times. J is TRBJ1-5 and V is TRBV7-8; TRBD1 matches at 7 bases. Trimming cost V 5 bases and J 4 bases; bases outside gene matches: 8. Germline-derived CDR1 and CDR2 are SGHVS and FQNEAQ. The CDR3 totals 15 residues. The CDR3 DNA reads TGTGCCAGCAGCCCTACCCGGACAGGTAATCAGCCCCAGCATTTT. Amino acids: CASSPTRTGNQPQHF.

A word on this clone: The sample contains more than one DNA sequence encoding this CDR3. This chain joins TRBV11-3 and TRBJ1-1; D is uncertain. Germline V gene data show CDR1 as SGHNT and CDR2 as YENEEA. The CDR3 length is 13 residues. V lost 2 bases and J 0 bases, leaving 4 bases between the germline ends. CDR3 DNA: TGTGCCAGCAGCTTAACGGTGAACACTGAAGCTTTCTTT. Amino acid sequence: CASSLTVNTEAFF.

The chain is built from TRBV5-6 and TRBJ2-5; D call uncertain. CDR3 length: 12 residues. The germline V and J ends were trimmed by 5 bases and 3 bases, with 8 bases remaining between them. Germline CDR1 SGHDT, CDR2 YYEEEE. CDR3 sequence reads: CASRRGEETQYF. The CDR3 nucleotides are TGTGCCAGCAGGCGTGGAGAAGAGACCCAGTACTTC.

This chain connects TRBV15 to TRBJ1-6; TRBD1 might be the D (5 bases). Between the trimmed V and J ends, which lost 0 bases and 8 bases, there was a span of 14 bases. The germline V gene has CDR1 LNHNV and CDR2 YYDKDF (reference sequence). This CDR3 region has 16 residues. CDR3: CATSREIGTRDSPLHF. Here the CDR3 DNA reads TGTGCCACCAGCAGAGAAATAGGGACCAGGGATTCACCCCTCCACTTT. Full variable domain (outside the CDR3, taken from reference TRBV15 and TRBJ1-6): DAMVIQNPRYQVTQFGKPVTLSCSQTLNHNVMYWYQQKSSQAPKLLFHYYDKDFNNEADTPDNFQSRRPNTSFCFLDIRSPGLGDTAMYLCATSREIGTRDSPLHFGNGTRLTVT.

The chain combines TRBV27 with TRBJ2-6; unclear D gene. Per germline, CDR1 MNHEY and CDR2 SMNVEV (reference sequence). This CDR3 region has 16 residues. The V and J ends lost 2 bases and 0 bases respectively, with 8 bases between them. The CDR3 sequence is CASSLRPRSGANVLTF. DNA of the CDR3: TGTGCCAGCAGTTTAAGGCCGCGCTCTGGGGCCAACGTCCTGACTTTC.

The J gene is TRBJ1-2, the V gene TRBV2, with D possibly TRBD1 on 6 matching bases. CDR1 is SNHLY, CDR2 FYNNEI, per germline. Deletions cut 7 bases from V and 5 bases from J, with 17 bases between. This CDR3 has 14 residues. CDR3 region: CASTSQGPEYGYTF. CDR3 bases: TGTGCCAGCACGTCACAGGGCCCGGAATATGGCTACACCTTC.

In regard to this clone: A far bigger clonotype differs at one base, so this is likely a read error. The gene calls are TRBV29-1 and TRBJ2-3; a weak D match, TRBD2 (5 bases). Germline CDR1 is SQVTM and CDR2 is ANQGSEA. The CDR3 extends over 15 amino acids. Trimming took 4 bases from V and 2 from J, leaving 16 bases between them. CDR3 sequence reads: CSVGLEGEITDTQYF. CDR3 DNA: TGCAGCGTTGGTTTAGAGGGAGAGATCACAGATACGCAGTATTTT.

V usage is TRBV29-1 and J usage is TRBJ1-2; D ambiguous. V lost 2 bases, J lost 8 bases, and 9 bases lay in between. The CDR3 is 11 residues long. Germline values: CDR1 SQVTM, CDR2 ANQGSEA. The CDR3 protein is CSVERADGYTF. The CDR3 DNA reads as TGCAGCGTTGAACGGGCGGACGGCTACACCTTC. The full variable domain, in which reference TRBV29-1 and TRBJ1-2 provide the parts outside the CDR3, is SAVISQKPSRDICQRGTSLTIQCQVDSQVTMMFWYRQQPGQSLTLIATANQGSEATYESGFVIDKFPISRPNLTFSTLTVSNMSPEDSSIYLCSVERADGYTFGSGTRLTVV.

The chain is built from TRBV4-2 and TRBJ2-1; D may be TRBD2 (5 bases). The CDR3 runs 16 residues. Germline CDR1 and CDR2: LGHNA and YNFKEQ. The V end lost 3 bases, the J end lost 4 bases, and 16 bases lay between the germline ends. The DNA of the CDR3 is TGTGCCAGCAGCCATCCGGGGTCCGTGGGGTACAATGAGCAGTTCTTC. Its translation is CASSHPGSVGYNEQFF.

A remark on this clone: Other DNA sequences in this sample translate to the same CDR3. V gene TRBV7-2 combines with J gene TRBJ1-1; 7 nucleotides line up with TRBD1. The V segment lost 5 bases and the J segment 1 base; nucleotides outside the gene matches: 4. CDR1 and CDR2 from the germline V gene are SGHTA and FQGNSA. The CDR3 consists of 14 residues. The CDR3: CASSTRTGNTEAFF. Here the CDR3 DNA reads TGTGCCAGCAGCACCCGGACAGGGAACACTGAAGCTTTCTTT.